A single sample gave rise to the 12 T cell receptor beta chains below, sequenced in a study of blood T cells in healthy people across ages. Primed by a sample-barcoded 5' primer and a J-beta primer mix, a second PCR proceeded for about 6 to 11 cycles. MiXCR, applied by TCRdb to the 5' RACE reads, yields one record per CDR3 protein. The data hold more than 800,000 distinct CDR3 sequences, with 25% to 30% observed a single time. Specimen: blood. The receptors were sampled from an elderly woman in good health.

Comment on this clonotype: This sequence may be a read error, since a much larger clone differs from it by one base. This sequence joins TRBV6-5 and TRBJ2-1, with unresolved D. The CDR3 is 13 amino acids. CDR1 and CDR2 from the germline V gene are MNHEY and SVGAGI. V shed 4 bases and J shed 8 bases, with 12 bases lying between them. This CDR3 reads CASSCSPLYEQFF. The DNA of the CDR3 is TGTGCCAGCAGTTGCTCTCCTTTGTATGAGCAGTTCTTC.

In regard to this clonotype: Since a much larger clone is just one base distant, this may be a read error. The chain has TRBV28 and TRBJ2-7; a weak D match, TRBD2 (7 bases). The length of the CDR3 is 19 residues. Germline loops: CDR1 MDHEN, CDR2 SYDVKM. V lost 2 bases to trimming and J lost 7 bases, with 30 bases between them. Here the CDR3 DNA reads TGTGCCAGCAGTTTAAGAATTCGTTGGGGGGGCCTCTCCTACAATGAGCAGTACTTC. Amino acid sequence: CASSLRIRWGGLSYNEQYF. The full variable domain, in which reference TRBV28 and TRBJ2-7 provide the parts outside the CDR3, is DVKVTQSSRYLVKRTGEKVFLECVQDMDHENMFWYRQDPGLGLRLIYFSYDVKMKEKGDIPEGYSVSREKKERFSLILESASTNQTSMYLCASSLRIRWGGLSYNEQYFGPGTRLTVT.

For this clonotype: This may arise from a read error, as a much more abundant clone is one base away. This chain uses TRBV6-6 with TRBJ2-1, with TRBD2 matching over 8 bases. The length of the CDR3 is 18 residues. From germline, CDR1 is MNHNY and CDR2 SVGAGI (reference sequence). The CDR3 nucleotides are TGTGCCAGCAGTTACAGGGACTGGCGGGGGGCCCTTCACAATGAGCAGTGCTTC. Protein product: CASSYRDWRGALHNEQCF.

This clonotype was seen many times. This chain links TRBV20-1 with TRBJ2-7; possible D gene TRBD1, 6 bases. CDR3 length equals 13 residues. CDR1 is DFQATT and CDR2 is SNEGSKA in the germline V gene (reference sequence). Trimming stripped 4 bases from V and 3 bases from J, with 13 bases between. CDR3 in amino acids: CSAKDRTDYEQYF. CDR3 nucleotides: TGCAGTGCTAAGGACAGAACCGACTACGAGCAGTACTTC.

This clonotype was observed many times. This chain links TRBV4-3 with TRBJ2-3; D perhaps matches TRBD1 (6 bases). CDR3 length: 16 amino acids. V was clipped by 0 bases and J by 0 bases, with 10 bases between them. Germline V lookup: CDR1 LGHNA, CDR2 YSLEER. In DNA, the CDR3 is TGCGCCAGCAGCCAAGATGAAGGGGGAAGCACAGATACGCAGTATTTT. Amino acid sequence: CASSQDEGGSTDTQYF.

This clonotype was counted many times. The rearrangement links TRBV24-1 to TRBJ2-1; TRBD2 matches 11 bases. The J segment lost 5 bases and the V segment lost 5 bases, leaving 7 bases of the junction unmatched. This CDR3 region has 16 residues. Germline assignment: CDR1 KGHDR and CDR2 SFDVKD. CDR3 nucleotide sequence: TGTGCCACCAGTGCCATGACTAGCGGGGAACACAATGAGCAGTTCTTC. Translation: CATSAMTSGEHNEQFF.

As regards this clonotype: A read error is possible here, since a much larger clone lies one base away. The rearrangement links TRBV29-1 to TRBJ1-4; D is undetermined. Per germline, CDR1 SQVTM and CDR2 ANQGSEA. This CDR3 is 13 amino acids long. The ends were cut back, 7 bases at V and 8 bases at J, with 17 bases in the middle. CDR3 loop: CSATDGESEKLFF. The CDR3, as DNA: TGCAGCGCAACAGACGGGGAAAGCGAAAAACTGTTTTTT. The complete variable domain, with remaining parts taken from reference TRBV29-1 and TRBJ1-4, reads SAVISQKPSRDICQRGTSLTIQCQVDSQVTMMFWYRQQPGQSLTLIATANQGSEATYESGFVIDKFPISRPNLTFSTLTVSNMSPEDSSIYLCSATDGESEKLFFGSGTQLSVL.

This clonotype was recorded a few times. The chain carries TRBV5-6 and TRBJ2-2, with TRBD1 matching 7 bases. The CDR3 runs to 13 residues. V was clipped by 4 bases and J by 10 bases; unmatched bases: 7. Germline CDR1 is SGHDT and CDR2 is YYEEEE. The CDR3 DNA reads as TGTGCCAGCAGCGGACAGGTCTTTGCGGAGCTGTTTTTT. Its protein is CASSGQVFAELFF.

Remarks on this clonotype: Its ends do not fully match the called genes, so a read error is possible. The chain has TRBV7-2 and TRBJ2-7; D may be TRBD2 (5 bases). The better agreement between TRBJ2-5 and the DNA end casts doubt on the J call. The CDR3 runs to 14 residues. Germline assignment: CDR1 SGHTA and CDR2 FQGNSA. CDR3: CASSFFGRGETQYF. In DNA form, the CDR3 reads TGCGCCAGCAGCTTTTTCGGTCGGGGAGAGACCCAGTACTTC.

The chain has TRBV29-1 and TRBJ2-3, with 14 bases matching TRBD2. J gave up 5 bases and V 8 bases, and 12 bases lay outside the gene matches. In germline, CDR1 is SQVTM, CDR2 ANQGSEA. The CDR3 is 16 amino acids. Written as DNA, the CDR3 is TGCAGCCTCAAAGGACTGACTAGCGGGGGGGGAGATACGCAGTATTTT. It is translated as CSLKGLTSGGGDTQYF.

This clonotype was seen ten or more times. CDR3 nucleotide sequence: TGTGCCAGCAGCTTAGGAGGGACAGGGGGCGCCGAACTGTTTTTT. It specifies CASSLGGTGGAELFF. V usage is TRBV7-2 and J usage is TRBJ1-4, with 12 bases lining up with TRBD1. Germline lookup yields CDR1 SGHTA and CDR2 FQGNSA. J lost 12 bases, V lost 1 base, and 6 bases had no gene match. The CDR3 covers 15 residues.

This clonotype was seen a few times. A much larger clone differs by one base, so this may be a read error. This chain connects TRBV7-9 to TRBJ2-5, with TRBD1 matching 7 bases. The CDR3 is 12 residues long. Looked up from germline, CDR1 is SEHNR and CDR2 is FQNEAQ (reference sequence). V dropped 5 bases and J dropped 11; count of bases not matched to a gene: 8. Here the CDR3 DNA reads TGTGCCAGCAGCCGGACAGGTGAATATCAGTACTTC. Amino acid sequence: CASSRTGEYQYF.